Listed below are T cell receptor beta chains from one sample, sequenced in a study of cytotoxic CD8 clonotypes in ibrutinib-treated CLL. The method was immunoSEQ multiplex PCR; TCRdb's version includes in-frame clones alone and lacks a portion of them. The profile shows a few hundred thousand clones, 67% of them singletons. The sequencing used PBMCs, collected after 36 months of ibrutinib treatment. The source of these receptors is a human donor with chronic lymphocytic leukemia. Both conserved end residues are part of each CDR3. A D gene is named only where the DNA matches it firmly.

d_call v_call cdr3_aa
- TRBV5-6 CASKGFRETQYF
TRBD1 TRBV28 CAILGGQYMNTEAFF
TRBD1 TRBV10-3 CAILKGAAYEQYF
- TRBV9 CASSVGRTDTQYF
- TRBV4-1 CASSQGVARNTEAFF
- TRBV5-1 CASSPGSGANVLTF
TRBD1 TRBV28 CASTYQGQGVHGYTF
TRBD2 TRBV29-1 CSVGLAGASYEQYF
- TRBV7-3 CASSLGPRDTEAFF
- TRBV5-1 CASSPLGFSYEQYF
- TRBV6-5 CASSYSGGVGYGYTF
- TRBV7-3 CASSPIRTNTEAFF
- TRBV7-3 CASSLNPRAVRNEQFF
TRBD1 TRBV5-1 CASSPLTGVGFGEQFF
TRBD1 TRBV25-1 CASSVDRELNYGYTF
- TRBV11-2 CASSLGRGSGANVLTF
- TRBV7-2 CASSTRKSINSPLHF
- TRBV4-1 CASSQGQYNSPLHF
TRBD2 TRBV14 CASSLSYTLAGLQETQYF